This TCR beta chain derives from a study of T cell responses to AZD1222 COVID-19 vaccine. Study-wide points: Researchers report vaccine-associated CD4 TCRs spanning spike, with dominance at 160-218 and 743-854. Breadth and depth of Spike-specific TCRs rose after two AZD1222 doses. Among the donors, most were white British and more were female, and clonal diversity was possibly underestimated.

A word on this clone: Its specificity is unknown.

CDR3 length: 16 amino acids. Germline CDR1 and CDR2: PRHDT and FYEKMQ (reference sequence). The ends were cut back, 4 bases at V and 0 bases at J, with 12 bases in the middle. The protocol was immunoSEQ multiplex PCR, while the TCRdb copy is restricted to in-frame clones and leaves out a portion. The sample shows nearly 200,000 clones, about 93% of them seen only once. This chain uses TRBV13 with TRBJ1-4; no reliable D call. This clonotype was obtained from an adult who received the AZD1222 COVID-19 vaccine. This sample comprised peripheral blood, obtained 28 days after the second AZD1222 dose. CDR3 DNA sequence: TGTGCCAGCAGCTGGAGGCATCCCGCAACTAATGAAAAACTGTTTTTT. Translation: CASSWRHPATNEKLFF.